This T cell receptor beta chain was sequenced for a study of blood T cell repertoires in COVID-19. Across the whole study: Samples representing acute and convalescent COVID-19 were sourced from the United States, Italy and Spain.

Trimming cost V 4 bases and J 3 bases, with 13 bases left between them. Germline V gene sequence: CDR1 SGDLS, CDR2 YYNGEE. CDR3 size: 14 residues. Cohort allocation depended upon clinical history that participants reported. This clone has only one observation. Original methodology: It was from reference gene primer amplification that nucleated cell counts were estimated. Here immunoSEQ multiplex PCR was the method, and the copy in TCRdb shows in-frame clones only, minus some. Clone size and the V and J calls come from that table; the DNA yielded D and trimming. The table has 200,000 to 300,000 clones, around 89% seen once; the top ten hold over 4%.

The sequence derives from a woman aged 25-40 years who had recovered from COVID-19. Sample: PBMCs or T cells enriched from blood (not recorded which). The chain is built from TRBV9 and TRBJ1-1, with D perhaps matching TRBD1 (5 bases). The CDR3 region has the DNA TGTGCCAGCAGCCCCCGGTGGGGGGACACTGAAGCTTTCTTT. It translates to CASSPRWGDTEAFF.